A selection of T cell receptor beta chains follows, all from one sample in a study of blood T cell repertoires in COVID-19. Profiled with immunoSEQ multiplex PCR; TCRdb holds only in-frame clones, not every one. The sample includes 250,000 to 350,000 clones, more than 85% seen only once; the top ten take approximately 0.84%. Sequencing used peripheral blood. All receptors derive from a young man with acute or convalescent COVID-19. The CDR3 runs from the conserved cysteine through the conserved F or W. The D gene is left open where the match is weak. Clone size, where shown, is once, few, many, or a class for clones that have expanded.

>few|TRBD1|TRBV11-3|TRBJ2-2
CASSFGTGVTGELFF
TGTGCCAGCAGCTTCGGGACAGGGGTCACCGGGGAGCTGTTTTTT
>.|TRBD2|TRBV10-1|TRBJ2-1
CASSLGTSGYNEQFF
TGCGCCAGCAGCCTCGGGACTAGCGGTTACAATGAGCAGTTCTTC
>.|TRBD1|TRBV28|TRBJ2-4
CASSRTGTGGIQYF
TGTGCCAGCAGCCGAACCGGGACAGGTGGCATTCAGTACTTC
>.|TRBD1|TRBV19|TRBJ2-7
CASSIPGGFYEQYF
TGTGCCAGTAGTATCCCAGGGGGCTTTTACGAGCAGTACTTC
>.|TRBD1|TRBV7-2|TRBJ2-2
CASSALTGSGELFF
TGTGCCAGCAGCGCCCTGACAGGGTCCGGGGAGCTGTTTTTT
>.|TRBD2|TRBV25-1|TRBJ2-7
CASSDLTSAYEQYF
TGTGCCAGCAGTGATCTTACTAGCGCGTACGAGCAGTACTTC
>.|TRBD1|TRBV6-5|TRBJ2-7
CASTRRDRAYEQYF
TGTGCCAGCACAAGGCGGGACAGGGCCTACGAGCAGTACTTC
>.|TRBD1|TRBV5-6|TRBJ1-6
CASSLLQGNSPLHF
TGTGCCAGCAGCTTGTTACAGGGGAATTCACCCCTCCACTTT
>.|.|TRBV6-5|TRBJ2-2
CASKRGELFF
TGTGCCAGCAAGAGGGGGGAGCTGTTTTTT
>few|TRBD1|TRBV27|TRBJ1-6
CASSPFDRGNSPLHF
TGTGCCAGCAGTCCCTTCGACAGGGGTAATTCACCCCTCCACTTT